The 17 T cell receptor beta chains below come from one sample, sequenced in a study of early T cells in non-severe SARS-CoV-2 infection. Using its own MiXCR run on the 5' RACE reads, TCRdb lists one record per CDR3 protein. The repertoire consists of approximately 100,000 distinct CDR3 sequences, with approximately 15% occurring once and the leading ten covering 1.3%. The sequenced sample was whole blood. These receptors were obtained from an adult who was a healthcare worker with PCR-confirmed SARS-CoV-2 infection or an uninfected control (not recorded which).

This clonotype was counted between two and nine times. The V gene is TRBV18, the J gene TRBJ1-4; D is ambiguous. V was trimmed by 2 bases and J by 5 bases, leaving 6 bases between them. Looked up from germline, CDR1 is KGHSH and CDR2 is LQKENI. This CDR3 spans 13 amino acids. CDR3 DNA: TGTGCCAGCTCACCAGGGTGGAATGAAAAACTGTTTTTT. It is translated as CASSPGWNEKLFF.

This chain uses TRBV5-1 with TRBJ2-3; maybe TRBD1 (6 bases). The CDR3 is 15 residues long. Germline loops: CDR1 SGHRS, CDR2 YFSETQ. V was cut by 3 bases and J by 2 bases, with 13 bases left in between. The CDR3 DNA sequence: TGCGCCAGCAGCTGGGCAGGGGCCAACACAGATACGCAGTATTTT. Protein product: CASSWAGANTDTQYF.

As for this clonotype: A read error may account for a junction end that differs from germline. The chain has TRBV30 and TRBJ1-5; the D is unclear. CDR3 length: 13 residues. CDR1 and CDR2 (germline): GTSNPN, SVGIG (reference sequence). The CDR3 protein is CAWATQSNQPRHF. In DNA form, the CDR3 reads TGTGCCTGGGCGACACAAAGCAATCAGCCCCGGCATTTT.

The chain couples TRBV5-4 to TRBJ2-7, with D possibly matching TRBD1 (6 bases). The V and J ends lost 4 bases and 3 bases respectively, with 14 bases between them. Germline V gene data show CDR1 as SGHNT and CDR2 as YYREEE (reference sequence). The CDR3 is 14 amino acids. The CDR3 DNA follows: TGTGCCAGCAGCCACCAGGACAGCCTCTACGAGCAGTACTTC. This sequence encodes CASSHQDSLYEQYF.

This clonotype was counted a few times. The V and J genes are TRBV29-1 and TRBJ1-1; D is uncertain. The V gene lost 3 bases and the J gene lost 0 bases, with 5 bases spanning the gap. The V gene's germline CDR1 is SQVTM and CDR2 ANQGSEA. The CDR3 is 12 amino acids. The CDR3 region has the DNA TGCAGCGTTGACAGCCTGAACACTGAAGCTTTCTTT. It codes for CSVDSLNTEAFF.

The chain carries TRBV20-1 and TRBJ2-5; TRBD1 or TRBD2 may be the D gene (6 bases each). Trimming took 2 bases from V and 2 from J, leaving 9 bases between them. From germline, CDR1 is DFQATT and CDR2 SNEGSKA (reference sequence). This CDR3 contains 13 residues. The CDR3 coding sequence is TGCAGTGCTAGAAGGGGGAGGCAAGAGACCCAGTACTTC. Translation: CSARRGRQETQYF.

This clonotype was seen just once. The CDR3 here is CASSPRTGGGDEQYF. The CDR3 bases are TGTGCCAGTAGTCCACGGACAGGGGGAGGAGACGAGCAGTACTTC. The chain combines TRBV19 with TRBJ2-7; TRBD1 matches at 10 bases. CDR3 length equals 15 residues. Germline loops: CDR1 LNHDA, CDR2 SQIVND (reference sequence). V trimming: 5 bases; J trimming: 5 bases; junction bases outside the gene matches: 9. Complete variable domain (other parts from reference TRBV19 and TRBJ2-7): DGGITQSPKYLFRKEGQNVTLSCEQNLNHDAMYWYRQDPGQGLRLIYYSQIVNDFQKGDIAEGYSVSREKKESFPLTVTSAQKNPTAFYLCASSPRTGGGDEQYFGPGTRLTVT.

Remarks on this clonotype: One end of the junction fails to match germline, which may point to a read error. V gene TRBV11-3 combines with J gene TRBJ2-6; 8 bases map to TRBD1. There are 15 residues in the CDR3. Per germline, CDR1 SGHNT and CDR2 YENEEA. The CDR3 is CASSSTGAGANVPTF. CDR3 nucleotide sequence: TGTGCCAGCAGCTCGACAGGGGCTGGGGCCAACGTCCCGACTTTC.

This chain joins TRBV9 and TRBJ1-2; D gene unclear. With 3 bases removed from V and 5 bases from J, the gap between germline ends came to 14 bases. Germline assignment: CDR1 SGDLS and CDR2 YYNGEE. The CDR3 contains 14 residues. Here the CDR3 reads CASSAVGTWYGYTF. As DNA, the CDR3 is TGTGCCAGCAGCGCAGTCGGCACTTGGTATGGCTACACCTTC.

Only a few counts were recorded for this clonotype. J is TRBJ1-5 and V is TRBV7-8; D is undetermined. V lost 1 base, J lost 0 bases, and 10 bases lay in between. Looked up from germline, CDR1 is SGHVS and CDR2 is FQNEAQ. CDR3 length: 16 residues. CDR3 DNA: TGTGCCAGCAGCTTAGAGACGGGCTATAGCAATCAGCCCCAGCATTTT. Translation gives CASSLETGYSNQPQHF.

The V and J genes are TRBV9 and TRBJ2-7; perhaps TRBD2 as D (5 bases). CDR1 SGDLS and CDR2 YYNGEE come from the germline V gene. The CDR3 is made up of 12 amino acids. Trimming stripped 0 bases from V and 7 bases from J, with 8 bases between. CDR3 nucleotides: TGTGCCAGCAGCGTAGTTGGAGGTGAGCAGTACTTC. It is translated as CASSVVGGEQYF.

CDR3 sequence (DNA): TGTGCCAGCAGAGGCAGGAACACCGGGGAGCTGTTTTTT. Translated, it gives CASRGRNTGELFF. This rearrangement joins TRBV6-1 to TRBJ2-2; D is ambiguous. The length of the CDR3 is 13 residues. The ends were cut back, 6 bases at V and 1 base at J, with 6 bases in the middle. Germline CDR1 and CDR2: MNHNS and SASEGT.

In this sample, this clonotype turned up a few times. V gene TRBV24-1 combines with J gene TRBJ2-1; no clear D gene. The CDR3 runs 14 residues. The germline gives CDR1 KGHDR, CDR2 SFDVKD. Deletions cut 3 bases from V and 7 bases from J, with 12 bases between. This CDR3 is CATSDPGLKNEQFF. The DNA of the CDR3 is TGTGCCACCAGTGATCCCGGCCTGAAAAATGAGCAGTTCTTC.

The chain carries TRBV27 and TRBJ2-4; the D gene is possibly TRBD2 (6 bases). From germline, CDR1 is MNHEY and CDR2 SMNVEV (reference sequence). The CDR3 extends over 13 amino acids. V was trimmed by 7 bases and J by 3 bases, leaving 10 bases between them. As DNA, the CDR3 is TGTGCCAGCAACGGAGGGGACAAAAACATTCAGTACTTC. Amino acids: CASNGGDKNIQYF.

This clonotype was picked up many times. The chain uses TRBV27 and TRBJ2-5, with D hard to call. Germline CDR1 reads MNHEY; CDR2 reads SMNVEV (reference sequence). The V end lost 4 bases, the J end lost 0 bases, and 6 bases lay between the germline ends. The CDR3 consists of 13 residues. The CDR3 DNA is TGTGCCAGCAGTTCCAATAACCAAGAGACCCAGTACTTC. The encoded protein is CASSSNNQETQYF.

This clonotype has at least ten counts. The V gene is TRBV20-1, the J gene TRBJ1-6, with D hard to call. The ends were cut back, 1 base at V and 11 bases at J, with 12 bases in the middle. Per germline, CDR1 DFQATT and CDR2 SNEGSKA (reference sequence). CDR3 size: 13 residues. The chain's CDR3 is CSARGSNPAPLHF. The DNA for the CDR3 is TGCAGTGCTAGAGGGTCCAATCCGGCACCCCTCCACTTT.

The gene calls are TRBV29-1 and TRBJ1-2, with D unresolved. Germline V gene lookup returns CDR1 SQVTM and CDR2 ANQGSEA. The CDR3 sequence is 15 residues long. V was cut by 4 bases and J by 0 bases, with 15 bases left in between. CDR3 amino acids: CSVAETLSTNYGYTF. The CDR3 DNA reads TGCAGCGTTGCGGAGACCCTGTCGACTAACTATGGCTACACCTTC. The full variable domain, its missing parts supplied by reference TRBV29-1 and TRBJ1-2, is SAVISQKPSRDICQRGTSLTIQCQVDSQVTMMFWYRQQPGQSLTLIATANQGSEATYESGFVIDKFPISRPNLTFSTLTVSNMSPEDSSIYLCSVAETLSTNYGYTFGSGTRLTVV.